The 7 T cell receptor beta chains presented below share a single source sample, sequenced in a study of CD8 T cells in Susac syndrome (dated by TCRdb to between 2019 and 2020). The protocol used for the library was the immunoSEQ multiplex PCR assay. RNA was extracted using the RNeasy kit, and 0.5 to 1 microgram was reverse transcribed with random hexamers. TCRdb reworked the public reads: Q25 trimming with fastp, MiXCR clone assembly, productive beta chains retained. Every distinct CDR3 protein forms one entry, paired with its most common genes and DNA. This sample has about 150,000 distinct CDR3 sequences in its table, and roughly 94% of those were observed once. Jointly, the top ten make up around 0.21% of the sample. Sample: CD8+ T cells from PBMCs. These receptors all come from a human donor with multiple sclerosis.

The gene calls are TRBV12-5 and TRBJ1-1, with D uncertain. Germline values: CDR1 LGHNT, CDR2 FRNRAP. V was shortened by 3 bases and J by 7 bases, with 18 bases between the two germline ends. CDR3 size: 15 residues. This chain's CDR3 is CASGFPQVEGYEAFF. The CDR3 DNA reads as TGTGCTAGTGGTTTCCCCCAGGTGGAAGGCTATGAAGCTTTCTTT.

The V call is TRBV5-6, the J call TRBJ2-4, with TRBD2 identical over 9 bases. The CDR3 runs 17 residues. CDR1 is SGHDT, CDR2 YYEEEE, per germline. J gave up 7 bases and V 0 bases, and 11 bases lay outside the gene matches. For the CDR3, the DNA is TGTGCCAGCAGCTTGGGACTAGCGGAAGGGGACCAGAACATTCAGTACTTC. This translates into CASSLGLAEGDQNIQYF.

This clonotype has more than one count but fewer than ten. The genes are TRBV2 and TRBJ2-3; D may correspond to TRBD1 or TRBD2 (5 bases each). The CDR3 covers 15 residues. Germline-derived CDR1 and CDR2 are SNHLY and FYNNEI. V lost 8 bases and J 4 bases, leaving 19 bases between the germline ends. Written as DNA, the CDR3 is TGTGCCAGCTCCCCGAGGGGTGGACGTTCAGATACGCAGTATTTT. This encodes CASSPRGGRSDTQYF. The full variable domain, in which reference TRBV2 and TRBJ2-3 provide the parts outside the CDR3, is EPEVTQTPSHQVTQMGQEVILRCVPISNHLYFYWYRQILGQKVEFLVSFYNNEISEKSEIFDDQFSVERPDGSNFTLKIRSTKLEDSAMYFCASSPRGGRSDTQYFGPGTRLTVL.

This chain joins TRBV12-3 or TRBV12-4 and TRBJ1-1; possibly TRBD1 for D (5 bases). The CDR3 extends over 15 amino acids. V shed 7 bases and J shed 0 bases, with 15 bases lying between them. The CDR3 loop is CASTQRGHLNTEAFF. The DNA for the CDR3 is TGTGCCAGCACCCAAAGAGGACACCTGAACACTGAAGCTTTCTTT.

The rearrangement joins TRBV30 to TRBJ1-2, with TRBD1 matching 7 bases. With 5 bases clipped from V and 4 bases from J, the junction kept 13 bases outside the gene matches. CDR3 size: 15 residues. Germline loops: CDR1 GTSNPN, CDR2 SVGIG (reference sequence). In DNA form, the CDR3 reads TGTGCCTGGGGGAAAGGGGGCAGCGGCTTCTATGGCTACACCTTC. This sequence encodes CAWGKGGSGFYGYTF.

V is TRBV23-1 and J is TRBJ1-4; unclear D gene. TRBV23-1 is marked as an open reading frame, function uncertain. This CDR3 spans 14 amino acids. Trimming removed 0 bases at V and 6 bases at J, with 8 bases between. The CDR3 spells CASSQSAGHEKLFF. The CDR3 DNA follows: TGCGCCAGCAGTCAATCGGCGGGTCATGAAAAACTGTTTTTT.

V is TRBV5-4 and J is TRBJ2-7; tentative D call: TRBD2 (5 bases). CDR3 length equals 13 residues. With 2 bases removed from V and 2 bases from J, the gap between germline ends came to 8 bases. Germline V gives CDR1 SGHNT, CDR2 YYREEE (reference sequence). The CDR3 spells CASSLEGPYEQYF. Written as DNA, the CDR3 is TGTGCCAGCAGCTTAGAGGGTCCCTACGAGCAGTACTTC.